Each of the 29 T cell receptor beta chains below was sequenced from the same sample in a study of shared clonotypes between healthy human individuals. Profiling relied on immunoSEQ multiplex PCR, and the TCRdb table lists in-frame clones only, not all of them. The sample has roughly 490,000 clones; about 82% are singletons. Sequencing was carried out using PBMCs. The receptors derive from a middle-aged woman in good health. Some clones in this sample may be carry-over from other donors' samples.

V gene TRBV5-8 combines with J gene TRBJ1-3, with D uncertain. V lost 4 bases to trimming and J lost 1 base, with 9 bases between them. Germline V lookup: CDR1 SGHTS, CDR2 YDEGEE. This CDR3 spans 14 amino acids. The CDR3 DNA sequence: TGTGCCAGCAGCCCGCGGCGTTCTGGAAACACCATATATTTT. Its translation: CASSPRRSGNTIYF.

This sequence joins TRBV7-9 and TRBJ2-5, with 11 positions matching TRBD2. J lost 5 bases, V lost 1 base, and 9 bases had no gene match. The CDR3 has 17 amino acids. CDR1 is SEHNR and CDR2 is FQNEAQ in the germline V gene (reference sequence). For the CDR3, the DNA is TGTGCCAGCAGCTTAGTCGGTAGCGGGAGGGCCGGGGAGACCCAGTACTTC. It specifies CASSLVGSGRAGETQYF. Full variable domain (outside the CDR3, taken from reference TRBV7-9 and TRBJ2-5): DTGVSQNPRHKITKRGQNVTFRCDPISEHNRLYWYRQTLGQGPEFLTYFQNEAQLEKSRLLSDRFSAERPKGSFSTLEIQRTEQGDSAMYLCASSLVGSGRAGETQYFGPGTRLLVL.

V gene TRBV16 combines with J gene TRBJ2-5; D is undetermined. Trimming shortened V by 0 bases and J by 2 bases, and 13 bases separated the two germline ends. CDR3 size: 16 residues. CDR1 and CDR2 (germline): KGHSY, FQNENV. CDR3 amino acids: CASSQSVGVGQETQYF. The CDR3 DNA reads TGTGCCAGCAGCCAATCGGTAGGAGTTGGGCAAGAGACCCAGTACTTC.

The chain links TRBV7-6 to TRBJ2-6; perhaps TRBD1 as D (6 bases). V shed 0 bases and J shed 0 bases, with 12 bases lying between them. CDR1 SGHVS and CDR2 FNYEAQ come from the germline V gene. The CDR3 has 18 residues. The CDR3: CASSLAPGANSGANVLTF. The CDR3 bases are TGTGCCAGCAGCTTAGCCCCAGGGGCTAACTCTGGGGCCAACGTCCTGACTTTC.

In its sample, this clone was seen a few times. This chain connects TRBV7-2 to TRBJ2-7; no firm D call. The CDR3 consists of 15 residues. V lost 5 bases to trimming and J lost 3 bases, with 17 bases between them. Germline V gene lookup returns CDR1 SGHTA and CDR2 FQGNSA. The CDR3 nucleotides read TGTGCCAGCAGCCCGGAGACGACCCGGTTCTACGAGCAGTACTTC. Protein: CASSPETTRFYEQYF.

V and J are TRBV29-1 and TRBJ1-2, with TRBD1 matching over 11 bases. V shed 6 bases and J 5 bases; nucleotides not matched to a gene: 8. There are 14 residues in the CDR3. Germline assignment: CDR1 SQVTM and CDR2 ANQGSEA. The CDR3 here is CSVGGQGEAYGYTF. The DNA for the CDR3 is TGCAGCGTGGGGGGACAGGGGGAGGCATATGGCTACACCTTC.

This clone was found a few times. This chain uses TRBV7-8 with TRBJ2-1; D unclear. The ends were cut back, 8 bases at V and 2 bases at J, with 4 bases in the middle. Germline V lookup: CDR1 SGHVS, CDR2 FQNEAQ. The CDR3 is made up of 11 amino acids. This chain's CDR3 is CASEAYNEQFF. The CDR3 DNA sequence: TGTGCCAGCGAGGCCTACAATGAGCAGTTCTTC.

This clone occurred many times. The chain carries TRBV7-9 and TRBJ1-4; 7 positions agree with TRBD1. Unmatched junction bases numbered 9, after V lost 2 bases and J lost 6 bases. The germline V gene encodes CDR1 SEHNR and CDR2 FQNEAQ (reference sequence). This CDR3 is built from 16 residues. Here the CDR3 reads CASSLSTGFRDEKLFF. The DNA of the CDR3 is TGTGCCAGCAGCTTATCGACAGGGTTCAGGGATGAAAAACTGTTTTTT.

This clone was seen at least ten times. The V call is TRBV19, the J call TRBJ1-2; D remains unclear. V lost 7 bases, J lost 1 base, and 13 bases lay in between. Germline CDR1 LNHDA, CDR2 SQIVND (reference sequence). The CDR3 has 14 residues. The CDR3 spells CASNSPGLNYGYTF. Written as DNA, the CDR3 is TGTGCCAGTAATTCCCCGGGCCTTAACTATGGCTACACCTTC.

V and J are TRBV5-1 and TRBJ1-2, with 7 nucleotides matching TRBD1. CDR1 and CDR2 from the germline V gene are SGHRS and YFSETQ. The V segment lost 2 bases and the J segment 2 bases; nucleotides outside the gene matches: 12. This CDR3 is 17 amino acids long. The DNA of the CDR3 is TGCGCCAGCAGCTTCCAGGGGGAGACAGGGCAGAACTATGGCTACACCTTC. Translated, it gives CASSFQGETGQNYGYTF.

Many counts were recorded for this clone. V usage is TRBV29-1 and J usage is TRBJ1-1; unclear D gene. CDR3 size: 12 residues. The V end was cut by 7 bases, the J end by 0 bases, with 9 bases between. Germline CDR1 reads SQVTM; CDR2 reads ANQGSEA. CDR3 sequence reads: CSAFDVNTEAFF. In DNA, the CDR3 is TGCAGCGCCTTTGACGTGAACACTGAAGCTTTCTTT.

The genes are TRBV6-6 and TRBJ1-5, with D perhaps matching TRBD1 (5 bases). CDR1 MNHNY and CDR2 SVGAGI come from the germline V gene (reference sequence). V lost 5 bases, J lost 4 bases, and 9 bases lay in between. The CDR3 length is 13 residues. The CDR3 coding sequence is TGTGCCAGCAGTATAAGGGGAAATCAGCCCCAGCATTTT. Translation gives CASSIRGNQPQHF.

V and J are TRBV5-1 and TRBJ2-1, with TRBD2 identical over 7 bases. The CDR3 totals 15 residues. Germline CDR1 and CDR2: SGHRS and YFSETQ. Germline trimming cut 2 bases from V and 7 bases from J; bases unmatched to any gene: 9. CDR3 residues: CASSFSGWARNEQFF. The DNA for the CDR3 is TGCGCCAGCAGCTTTAGCGGGTGGGCGAGAAATGAGCAGTTCTTC.

The chain combines TRBV4-3 with TRBJ1-2, with TRBD1 matching 7 bases. Germline V gene data show CDR1 as LGHNA and CDR2 as YSLEER. J lost 8 bases, V lost 5 bases, and 8 bases had no gene match. This CDR3 is 13 amino acids long. CDR3 nucleotide sequence: TGCGCCAGCAGCTTTCAGACAGGGCAGGGCTACACCTTC. It translates to CASSFQTGQGYTF.

The chain couples TRBV29-1 to TRBJ2-5, with TRBD2 identical over 14 bases. CDR1 is SQVTM and CDR2 is ANQGSEA in the germline V gene. There are 15 residues in the CDR3. The V gene end was trimmed by 7 bases and the J gene end by 4 bases; junction bases not matched to a gene: 8. The CDR3 DNA reads as TGCAGCGCTGGGACTAGCGGGAGTCGGGGAGAGACCCAGTACTTC. Translation gives CSAGTSGSRGETQYF.

The chain couples TRBV2 to TRBJ2-1; TRBD1 is a possible D gene (6 bases). Germline loops: CDR1 SNHLY, CDR2 FYNNEI. The ends were cut back, 5 bases at V and 6 bases at J, with 8 bases in the middle. The CDR3 loop spans 12 amino acids. CDR3 bases: TGTGCCAGCAGTACAGGGATCAATGAGCAGTTCTTC. Protein sequence: CASSTGINEQFF.

This chain uses TRBV30 with TRBJ2-7; D not certain. Per the germline V gene, CDR1 is GTSNPN and CDR2 is SVGIG (reference sequence). The germline V and J ends were trimmed by 0 bases and 1 base, with 10 bases remaining between them. The CDR3 loop spans 14 amino acids. CDR3 DNA: TGTGCCTGGAGTGTAGTACACAATTCCTACGAGCAGTACTTC. It encodes CAWSVVHNSYEQYF. The whole variable domain, remainder taken from reference TRBV30 and TRBJ2-7, is SQTIHQWPATLVQPVGSPLSLECTVEGTSNPNLYWYRQAAGRGLQLLFYSVGIGQISSEVPQNLSASRPQDRQFILSSKKLLLSDSGFYLCAWSVVHNSYEQYFGPGTRLTVT.

V and J are TRBV7-9 and TRBJ1-1; D is ambiguous. V was clipped by 0 bases and J by 10 bases, with 15 bases between them. The CDR3 loop spans 14 amino acids. The V gene's germline CDR1 is SEHNR and CDR2 FQNEAQ (reference sequence). In DNA form, the CDR3 reads TGTGCCAGCAGCTTAGCGGTGGCCACGGGGTTAGCTTTCTTT. Amino acids: CASSLAVATGLAFF.

This clone occurred once. This rearrangement joins TRBV19 to TRBJ2-7, with 7 bases lining up with TRBD1. The CDR3 loop spans 15 amino acids. CDR1 LNHDA and CDR2 SQIVND come from the germline V gene (reference sequence). The ends lost 5 bases at V and 3 bases at J; junction bases unmatched: 10. CDR3 sequence: CASSPTRGLFYEQYF. CDR3 bases: TGTGCCAGTAGTCCGACAAGGGGGCTATTCTACGAGCAGTACTTC.

The chain carries TRBV6-5 and TRBJ2-7; D is unclear. This CDR3 is built from 12 residues. The V end was cut by 8 bases, the J end by 3 bases, with 11 bases between. Germline CDR1 reads MNHEY; CDR2 reads SVGAGI. CDR3 amino acids: CASGTSGYEQYF. CDR3 nucleotide sequence: TGTGCCAGCGGTACGTCCGGCTACGAGCAGTACTTC.

The chain combines TRBV30 with TRBJ1-2; no clear D. Germline V CDR1 and CDR2: GTSNPN, SVGIG (reference sequence). The V and J ends lost 5 bases and 2 bases respectively, with 12 bases between them. CDR3 length equals 13 residues. The CDR3, as DNA: TGTGCCTGGGAGGGAAAGCGAAACTATGGCTACACCTTC. Protein: CAWEGKRNYGYTF.

This chain links TRBV28 with TRBJ1-4; D call uncertain. CDR3 length equals 15 residues. The V end was cut by 3 bases, the J end by 10 bases, with 18 bases between. CDR1 and CDR2 from the germline V gene are MDHEN and SYDVKM. The CDR3 reads CASSFAPQARGKLFF. CDR3 nucleotides: TGTGCCAGCAGTTTCGCCCCCCAGGCGAGAGGAAAACTGTTTTTT.

Details on this clone: Other DNA sequences of this sample code for an identical CDR3. This sequence joins TRBV4-1 and TRBJ2-7, with a tentative D call TRBD2 (6 bases). This CDR3 has 15 residues. Germline-derived CDR1 and CDR2 are MGHRA and YSYEKL. Trimming pared 1 base from V and 0 bases from J, leaving 10 bases between. The chain's CDR3 is CASSQGHGSSYEQYF. CDR3 sequence (DNA): TGCGCCAGCAGCCAAGGCCACGGGAGCTCCTACGAGCAGTACTTC.

V usage is TRBV11-2 and J usage is TRBJ1-1, with D unclear. Germline CDR1 and CDR2: SGHAT and FQNNGV. The V end was cut by 5 bases, the J end by 3 bases, with 13 bases between. The CDR3 runs to 14 residues. The CDR3 DNA reads as TGTGCCAGCAGCCCCAGCTGGGCGGACACTGAAGCTTTCTTT. Its protein is CASSPSWADTEAFF.

CDR3 DNA sequence: TGTGCCAGCAGATCTCACAGGGAAACCGGGGAGCTGTTTTTT. It encodes CASRSHRETGELFF. This sequence joins TRBV7-9 and TRBJ2-2, with a weak D call TRBD1 (6 bases). The CDR3 is made up of 14 amino acids. V gave up 6 bases and J gave up 5 bases, with 13 bases separating them. Germline V gene lookup returns CDR1 SEHNR and CDR2 FQNEAQ (reference sequence). Full variable domain (rest looked up from reference TRBV7-9 and TRBJ2-2): DTGVSQNPRHKITKRGQNVTFRCDPISEHNRLYWYRQTLGQGPEFLTYFQNEAQLEKSRLLSDRFSAERPKGSFSTLEIQRTEQGDSAMYLCASRSHRETGELFFGEGSRLTVL.

In its sample, this clone was seen once. This rearrangement joins TRBV7-3 to TRBJ2-3, with 7 nucleotides matching TRBD1. The CDR3 spans 15 residues. The ends lost 5 bases at V and 2 bases at J; junction bases unmatched: 7. From germline, CDR1 is SGHTA and CDR2 FQGTGA. This CDR3 reads CASSKQGWSTDTQYF. As DNA, the CDR3 is TGTGCCAGCAGCAAACAGGGGTGGTCCACAGATACGCAGTATTTT.

The V call is TRBV10-2, the J call TRBJ1-1; D might be TRBD1 (6 bases). The CDR3 spans 13 residues. Deletions cut 6 bases from V and 4 bases from J, with 12 bases between. Germline V gives CDR1 WSHSY, CDR2 SAAADI. The CDR3 DNA sequence: TGCGCCAGCAGGAAGGGGGACCGCACTGAAGCTTTCTTT. This codes for CASRKGDRTEAFF.

The chain links TRBV2 to TRBJ1-3; 7 bases are shared with TRBD1. Trimming at V came to 8 bases and at J to 0 bases, leaving 10 bases not matched to a gene. Germline values: CDR1 SNHLY, CDR2 FYNNEI. CDR3 length: 16 residues. CDR3 protein: CASQERTGASGNTIYF. Here the CDR3 DNA reads TGTGCCAGCCAGGAAAGGACAGGAGCCTCTGGAAACACCATATATTTT. Full variable domain (remainder filled in from reference TRBV2 and TRBJ1-3): EPEVTQTPSHQVTQMGQEVILRCVPISNHLYFYWYRQILGQKVEFLVSFYNNEISEKSEIFDDQFSVERPDGSNFTLKIRSTKLEDSAMYFCASQERTGASGNTIYFGEGSWLTVV.

This sequence joins TRBV15 and TRBJ2-7, with no clear D. The germline V gene encodes CDR1 LNHNV and CDR2 YYDKDF (reference sequence). The V end lost 6 bases, the J end lost 0 bases, and 12 bases lay between the germline ends. This CDR3 spans 14 amino acids. The DNA of the CDR3 is TGTGCCACCAGTAATTTCCCAAGCTCCTACGAGCAGTACTTC. Its protein product is CATSNFPSSYEQYF. Full variable domain (remainder filled in from reference TRBV15 and TRBJ2-7): DAMVIQNPRYQVTQFGKPVTLSCSQTLNHNVMYWYQQKSSQAPKLLFHYYDKDFNNEADTPDNFQSRRPNTSFCFLDIRSPGLGDTAMYLCATSNFPSSYEQYFGPGTRLTVT.